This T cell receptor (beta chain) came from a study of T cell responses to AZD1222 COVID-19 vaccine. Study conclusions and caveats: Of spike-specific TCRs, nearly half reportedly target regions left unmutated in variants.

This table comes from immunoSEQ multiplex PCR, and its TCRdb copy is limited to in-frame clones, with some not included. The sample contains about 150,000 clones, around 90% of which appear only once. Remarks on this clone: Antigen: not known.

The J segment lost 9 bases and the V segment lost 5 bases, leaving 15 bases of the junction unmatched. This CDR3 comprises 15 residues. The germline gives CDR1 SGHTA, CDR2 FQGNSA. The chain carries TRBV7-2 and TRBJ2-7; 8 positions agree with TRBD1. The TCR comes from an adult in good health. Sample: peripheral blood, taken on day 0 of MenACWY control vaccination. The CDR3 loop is CASSPLDRGPRGQYF. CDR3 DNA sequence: TGTGCCAGCAGCCCATTAGACAGGGGTCCACGTGGGCAGTACTTC.